These 29 T cell receptor beta chains were sequenced from one sample in a study of radiotherapy plus CTLA-4 blockade in lung cancer. Data came from immunoSEQ multiplex PCR; TCRdb stores just in-frame clones and leaves some out. The sample holds approximately 45,000 clones, over 55% seen once. The specimen was peripheral blood, collected from a patient treated with radiotherapy plus ipilimumab. These receptors were taken from a human donor with non-small cell lung cancer who had a partial response to radiotherapy plus ipilimumab.

This clone appeared a few times. The chain recombines TRBV18 with TRBJ2-2; D call uncertain. This CDR3 has 11 amino acids. Trimming cost V 3 bases and J 8 bases, with 4 bases left between them. CDR1 is KGHSH, CDR2 LQKENI, per germline. The CDR3 region has the DNA TGTGCCAGCTCACCCGCGGGGGAGCTGTTTTTT. It yields the protein CASSPAGELFF. The whole variable domain, filled in from reference TRBV18 and TRBJ2-2, reads NAGVMQNPRHLVRRRGQEARLRCSPMKGHSHVYWYRQLPEEGLKFMVYLQKENIIDESGMPKERFSAEFPKEGPSILRIQQVVRGDSAAYFCASSPAGELFFGEGSRLTVL.

The chain combines TRBV29-1 with TRBJ2-5, with 8 positions matching TRBD2. In germline, CDR1 is SQVTM, CDR2 ANQGSEA. The CDR3 has 12 amino acids. After removal of 7 bases from V and 5 bases from J, the junction contained 6 bases not matched to a gene. In DNA form, the CDR3 reads TGCAGCGCGAAGCGGGGGAGTGAGACCCAGTACTTC. It yields the protein CSAKRGSETQYF. The whole variable domain, remainder taken from reference TRBV29-1 and TRBJ2-5, is SAVISQKPSRDICQRGTSLTIQCQVDSQVTMMFWYRQQPGQSLTLIATANQGSEATYESGFVIDKFPISRPNLTFSTLTVSNMSPEDSSIYLCSAKRGSETQYFGPGTRLLVL.

This chain connects TRBV7-2 to TRBJ1-1, with unresolved D. CDR1 is SGHTA, CDR2 FQGNSA, per germline. The CDR3 is 14 amino acids. Trimming pared 5 bases from V and 5 bases from J, leaving 15 bases between. The CDR3: CASSPGRGSTEAFF. CDR3 bases: TGTGCCAGCAGCCCAGGACGGGGATCGACTGAAGCTTTCTTT.

The CDR3 nucleotides read TGTGCCAGTAGTCCAAACAGGGGAATGGGCACCGGGGAGCTGTTTTTT. Protein product: CASSPNRGMGTGELFF. The chain links TRBV19 to TRBJ2-2; TRBD1 agrees at 7 bases. V dropped 5 bases and J dropped 4; count of bases not matched to a gene: 10. The germline gives CDR1 LNHDA, CDR2 SQIVND (reference sequence). The CDR3 loop spans 16 amino acids.

This chain connects TRBV18 to TRBJ1-1; D is unresolved. Trimming stripped 6 bases from V and 3 bases from J, with 8 bases between. The CDR3 length is 12 residues. Looked up from germline, CDR1 is KGHSH and CDR2 is LQKENI. CDR3 bases: TGTGCCAGCTCCCGGGAAGACACTGAAGCTTTCTTT. Translated, it gives CASSREDTEAFF.

The chain carries TRBV5-6 and TRBJ1-4; the D gene is possibly TRBD1 (6 bases). From germline, CDR1 is SGHDT and CDR2 YYEEEE. The V gene lost 1 base and the J gene lost 7 bases, with 14 bases spanning the gap. The CDR3 runs to 15 residues. CDR3 DNA: TGTGCCAGCAGCTTGAGGGGGGGAATGGGTGAAAAACTGTTTTTT. Protein product: CASSLRGGMGEKLFF.

This chain uses TRBV7-3 with TRBJ2-7; 12 bases agree with TRBD1. The CDR3 covers 13 residues. J lost 4 bases, V lost 9 bases, and 4 bases had no gene match. Germline CDR1 and CDR2: SGHTA and FQGTGA. The CDR3 sequence is CARPGQGAYEQYF. CDR3 coding DNA: TGTGCCAGGCCGGGACAGGGGGCTTACGAGCAGTACTTC.

The CDR3 here is CASSRGTGETIYF. As DNA, the CDR3 is TGTGCCAGCAGTCGAGGGACAGGGGAAACCATATATTTT. V is TRBV6-6 and J is TRBJ1-3; 10 bases are a match to TRBD1. CDR3 length: 13 amino acids. V lost 5 bases and J lost 10; bases outside the gene matches: 5. The germline V gene has CDR1 MNHNY and CDR2 SVGAGI (reference sequence).

The chain employs TRBV18 and TRBJ2-5; D remains unclear. The V end lost 6 bases, the J end lost 2 bases, and 4 bases lay between the germline ends. The CDR3 loop spans 11 amino acids. CDR1 KGHSH and CDR2 LQKENI come from the germline V gene. CDR3 coding DNA: TGTGCCAGCTCTCGTCAAGAGACCCAGTACTTC. It yields the protein CASSRQETQYF.

This rearrangement joins TRBV16 to TRBJ2-1, with 12 bases fitting TRBD2. Germline loops: CDR1 KGHSY, CDR2 FQNENV. This CDR3 spans 18 amino acids. Trimming at V came to 2 bases and at J to 0 bases, leaving 5 bases not matched to a gene. In DNA, the CDR3 is TGTGCCAGCAGCCAAGGGACTAGCGGGCGGAGCTCCTACAATGAGCAGTTCTTC. Translating it yields CASSQGTSGRSSYNEQFF.

This clone was detected ten times or more. V and J are TRBV25-1 and TRBJ1-1; D possibly corresponds to TRBD1 (6 bases). With 5 bases removed from V and 6 bases from J, the gap between germline ends came to 13 bases. CDR1 and CDR2 from the germline V gene are MGHDK and SYGVNS. The CDR3 extends over 13 amino acids. CDR3 loop: CASSRGGYAEAFF. The CDR3 DNA reads as TGTGCCAGCAGTAGGGGGGGCTACGCTGAAGCTTTCTTT.

The chain employs TRBV2 and TRBJ2-5; D not resolved. The V end lost 6 bases, the J end lost 5 bases, and 16 bases lay between the germline ends. This CDR3 comprises 14 residues. Germline values: CDR1 SNHLY, CDR2 FYNNEI. CDR3 nucleotide sequence: TGTGCCAGCAGCTTAGTTGCCCAGAGGGAGACCCAGTACTTC. Translating it yields CASSLVAQRETQYF.

The chain is built from TRBV30 and TRBJ2-7, with 7 bases identical to TRBD2. The V gene's germline CDR1 is GTSNPN and CDR2 SVGIG (reference sequence). This CDR3 region has 13 residues. The V and J ends lost 2 bases and 3 bases, in that order; junction bases with no gene match: 4. In DNA form, the CDR3 reads TGTGCCTGGAGTCCTAGCGGTATCTACGAGCAGTACTTC. It codes for CAWSPSGIYEQYF.

The CDR3 DNA reads TGTGCCAGCAGCTTACTAGCGGGGTCCTCCTACGAGCAGTACTTC. It codes for CASSLLAGSSYEQYF. The chain couples TRBV7-9 to TRBJ2-7; 9 nucleotides agree with TRBD2. The V gene end was trimmed by 2 bases and the J gene end by 0 bases; junction bases not matched to a gene: 2. CDR3 length: 15 amino acids. CDR1 and CDR2 (germline): SEHNR, FQNEAQ (reference sequence).

V gene TRBV10-3 combines with J gene TRBJ2-5; 10 nucleotides match TRBD2. This CDR3 has 16 amino acids. Germline trimming cut 2 bases from V and 2 bases from J; bases unmatched to any gene: 5. From germline, CDR1 is ENHRY and CDR2 SYGVKD. The CDR3 is CAISEQVSGGQETQYF. In DNA, the CDR3 is TGTGCCATCAGTGAGCAGGTTAGCGGGGGGCAAGAGACCCAGTACTTC.

This clone turned up a few times. The rearrangement uses TRBV5-6 and TRBJ1-2, with 10 nucleotides matching TRBD1. V dropped 0 bases and J dropped 8; count of bases not matched to a gene: 4. Germline-derived CDR1 and CDR2 are SGHDT and YYEEEE. The length of the CDR3 is 14 residues. CDR3 nucleotides: TGTGCCAGCAGCTTGGGACAGGGGGCTAGGGGCTACACCTTC. Translated: CASSLGQGARGYTF.

This clone came up a few times. The chain couples TRBV9 to TRBJ2-3; 8 bases are a match to TRBD2. The CDR3 is 15 residues long. The junction had 12 bases not matched to a gene; V was cut back by 4 bases and J by 8 bases. The germline gives CDR1 SGDLS, CDR2 YYNGEE. CDR3: CASSPTLAEPGTQYF. The DNA for the CDR3 is TGTGCCAGCAGCCCTACACTAGCGGAGCCTGGTACGCAGTATTTT.

V is TRBV6-1 and J is TRBJ1-1, with D hard to call. The CDR3 contains 13 residues. V was clipped by 4 bases and J by 1 base, with 7 bases between them. Germline lookup yields CDR1 MNHNS and CDR2 SASEGT. CDR3 nucleotides: TGTGCCAGCAGTGCACAGAGGAACACTGAAGCTTTCTTT. Translation: CASSAQRNTEAFF.

The V and J genes are TRBV25-1 and TRBJ2-2; 11 bases are shared with TRBD2. V shed 2 bases and J 7 bases; nucleotides not matched to a gene: 3. The germline gives CDR1 MGHDK, CDR2 SYGVNS. The CDR3 loop spans 15 amino acids. The CDR3 DNA is TGTGCCAGCAGTGAACTAGCGGGAGGTAGCGGGGAGCTGTTTTTT. This gives the protein CASSELAGGSGELFF.

The chain recombines TRBV6-5 with TRBJ1-2, with D unresolved. The CDR3 has 11 residues. V was cut by 4 bases and J by 7 bases, with 7 bases left in between. From germline, CDR1 is MNHEY and CDR2 SVGAGI. CDR3 region: CASSSLSGYTF. The CDR3 coding sequence is TGTGCCAGCAGTTCCCTATCTGGCTACACCTTC.

In this sample, this clone turned up a few times. The chain recombines TRBV11-2 with TRBJ2-7; 16 nucleotides agree with TRBD2. The J segment lost 5 bases and the V segment lost 5 bases, leaving 6 bases of the junction unmatched. The CDR3 covers 16 residues. CDR1 and CDR2 from the germline V gene are SGHAT and FQNNGV. The CDR3 loop reads CASSVGLAGGRNEQYF. The DNA of the CDR3 is TGTGCCAGCAGCGTGGGACTAGCGGGAGGGCGCAACGAGCAGTACTTC.

DNA of the CDR3: TGCGCCAGCAGACAGGGCATCGGGCCAGAGACCCAGTACTTC. It yields the protein CASRQGIGPETQYF. The chain combines TRBV5-1 with TRBJ2-5, with TRBD1 as a possible D gene (6 bases). The germline V gene encodes CDR1 SGHRS and CDR2 YFSETQ. V was trimmed by 5 bases and J by 4 bases, leaving 15 bases between them. The CDR3 consists of 14 residues.

This chain connects TRBV6-1 to TRBJ2-4; D unresolved. The CDR3 covers 13 residues. The germline CDR1 and CDR2 sequences are MNHNS and SASEGT. Trimming removed 8 bases at V and 2 bases at J, with 10 bases between. The CDR3 bases are TGTGCCAGCTCGACGGAGCCCAAAAACATTCAGTACTTC. This encodes CASSTEPKNIQYF.

The J gene is TRBJ1-6, the V gene TRBV2; no firm D call. V was clipped by 7 bases and J by 8 bases, with 15 bases between them. The CDR3 length is 14 residues. CDR1 and CDR2 from the germline V gene are SNHLY and FYNNEI. CDR3 residues: CASTWSLRDSPLHF. CDR3 sequence (DNA): TGTGCCAGCACTTGGTCTCTCCGGGATTCACCCCTCCACTTT.

V usage is TRBV18 and J usage is TRBJ1-1, with unresolved D. Trimming left V 5 bases short and J 5 bases short, with 9 bases between. Germline loops: CDR1 KGHSH, CDR2 LQKENI. This CDR3 has 12 residues. The CDR3 DNA sequence: TGTGCCAGCTCAGCGGGCAGGACTGAAGCTTTCTTT. This sequence encodes CASSAGRTEAFF. Based on the CDR3 plus reference TRBV18 and TRBJ1-1, the full variable domain is NAGVMQNPRHLVRRRGQEARLRCSPMKGHSHVYWYRQLPEEGLKFMVYLQKENIIDESGMPKERFSAEFPKEGPSILRIQQVVRGDSAAYFCASSAGRTEAFFGQGTRLTVV.

The rearrangement links TRBV4-3 to TRBJ1-4; TRBD1 matches 8 bases. CDR3 length: 15 residues. Germline CDR1 LGHNA, CDR2 YSLEER. With V trimmed by 1 base and J by 7 bases, 5 bases remained unmatched. The chain's CDR3 is CASSQGDRGAEKLFF. CDR3 in DNA: TGCGCCAGCAGCCAAGGCGACAGGGGAGCTGAAAAACTGTTTTTT.

The chain employs TRBV29-1 and TRBJ2-7; possible D gene TRBD1, 5 bases. Trimming pared 4 bases from V and 2 bases from J, leaving 9 bases between. The CDR3 runs 12 residues. Germline V lookup: CDR1 SQVTM, CDR2 ANQGSEA. CDR3 DNA: TGCAGCGTTGTAGTAGGGGCCTACGAGCAGTACTTC. This codes for CSVVVGAYEQYF.

The chain employs TRBV28 and TRBJ2-1; the D gene is possibly TRBD2 (6 bases). CDR3 length equals 13 residues. The germline CDR1 and CDR2 sequences are MDHEN and SYDVKM. The germline V and J ends were trimmed by 6 bases and 5 bases, with 11 bases remaining between them. CDR3 nucleotide sequence: TGTGCCAGCAGAAAAGGAGGGGACAATGAGCAGTTCTTC. It encodes CASRKGGDNEQFF. Full variable domain (rest looked up from reference TRBV28 and TRBJ2-1): DVKVTQSSRYLVKRTGEKVFLECVQDMDHENMFWYRQDPGLGLRLIYFSYDVKMKEKGDIPEGYSVSREKKERFSLILESASTNQTSMYLCASRKGGDNEQFFGPGTRLTVL.

The chain recombines TRBV5-1 with TRBJ1-5; 9 bases are shared with TRBD1. The V and J ends lost 0 bases and 3 bases, in that order; junction bases with no gene match: 4. CDR1 is SGHRS, CDR2 YFSETQ, per germline. CDR3 length: 16 residues. Here the CDR3 DNA reads TGCGCCAGCAGCTTGGGGGGGACAGGGACCAATCAGCCCCAGCATTTT. This codes for CASSLGGTGTNQPQHF.